The clone carrying this T cell receptor (beta chain) was found a few times. Other DNA sequences in the sample encode the same CDR3. This entry belongs to a study of shared clonotypes between healthy human individuals. Study-wide context: With ages of 18 to 49, the donors were two women and a few men.

The CDR3 covers 12 residues. Trimming removed 3 bases from V and 4 bases from J, with 6 bases in between. Germline V gene sequence: CDR1 MNHEY, CDR2 SMNVEV (reference sequence). An assay was performed, and its level was deep. The table came from immunoSEQ multiplex PCR; TCRdb's copy has only in-frame clones and leaves some out. The table includes 1.5 million to 2.5 million clones, approximately 94% detected once. Naive CD8 populations comprised CD45RO-negative cells positively selected for CCR7, excluding terminally differentiated effector memory CD45RA+ cells. Participating donors were healthy, HIV-negative adults free of recent acute infections or vaccinations.

The sequenced material came from naive CD8+ T cells sorted from blood. The chain carries TRBV27 and TRBJ1-2, with D hard to call. The sequence derives from a man aged 18-30 years in good health. The CDR3: CASSLDGYGYTF. The CDR3 DNA follows: TGTGCCAGCAGTTTGGATGGCTATGGCTACACCTTC.